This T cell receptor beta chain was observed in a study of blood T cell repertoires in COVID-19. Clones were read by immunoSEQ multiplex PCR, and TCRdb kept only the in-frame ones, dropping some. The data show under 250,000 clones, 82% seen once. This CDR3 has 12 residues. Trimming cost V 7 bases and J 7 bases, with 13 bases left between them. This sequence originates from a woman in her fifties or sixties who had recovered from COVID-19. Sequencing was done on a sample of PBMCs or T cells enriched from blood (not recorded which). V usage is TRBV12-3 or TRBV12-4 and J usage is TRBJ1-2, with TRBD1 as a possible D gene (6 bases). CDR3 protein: CASTRGGGGYTF. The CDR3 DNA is TGTGCCAGCACCCGAGGGGGGGGTGGCTACACCTTC.